These 19 T cell receptor beta chains were sequenced from one sample in a study of cytomegalovirus exposure and HLA in healthy donors. PCR primers comprised 60 Vbeta and 13 Jbeta primers. The table came from immunoSEQ multiplex PCR; TCRdb's copy has only in-frame clones and leaves some out. Of about 160,000 clones listed, roughly two thirds were seen once; the top ten hold approximately 2.8%. Sample: PBMCs. These receptors came from a woman aged 30 to 39 in good health and CMV-seronegative.

The gene calls are TRBV4-3 and TRBJ1-6, with 8 nucleotides matching TRBD1. J gave up 6 bases and V 3 bases, and 10 bases lay outside the gene matches. This CDR3 comprises 17 residues. Germline V gene data show CDR1 as LGHNA and CDR2 as YSLEER. CDR3 region: CASSHQTGVGFNSPLHF. The CDR3, as DNA: TGCGCCAGCAGCCATCAGACAGGGGTTGGTTTTAATTCACCCCTCCACTTT.

In this sample, this clone turned up once. CDR3 in amino acids: CASSLIQRVTGELFF. The CDR3 bases are TGTGCCAGCAGTTTAATACAGAGAGTCACCGGGGAGCTGTTTTTT. The chain links TRBV28 to TRBJ2-2; D is undetermined. From germline, CDR1 is MDHEN and CDR2 SYDVKM. The CDR3 runs 15 residues. Trimming shortened V by 2 bases and J by 4 bases, and 11 bases separated the two germline ends.

This chain links TRBV9 with TRBJ1-4; D gene ambiguous. This CDR3 comprises 16 residues. Per germline, CDR1 SGDLS and CDR2 YYNGEE. The V and J ends lost 4 bases and 0 bases respectively, with 13 bases between them. CDR3 residues: CASSPNSNPTNEKLFF. The CDR3 DNA reads TGTGCCAGCAGCCCGAACAGTAACCCAACTAATGAAAAACTGTTTTTT.

This sequence joins TRBV4-3 and TRBJ2-5; 13 bases align to TRBD2. This CDR3 comprises 16 residues. Trimming removed 1 base from V and 5 bases from J; junction bases left unmatched: 4. CDR1 and CDR2 from the germline V gene are LGHNA and YSLEER. CDR3: CASSQVGLAGVETQYF. The CDR3 DNA is TGCGCCAGCAGCCAAGTCGGACTAGCGGGGGTGGAGACCCAGTACTTC.

J is TRBJ1-5 and V is TRBV28; D not certain. The germline V and J ends were trimmed by 6 bases and 2 bases, with 11 bases remaining between them. The CDR3 length is 14 residues. The V gene's germline CDR1 is MDHEN and CDR2 SYDVKM. DNA for the CDR3: TGTGCCAGCAGCCCCGGACTAGGCAATCAGCCCCAGCATTTT. Translating it yields CASSPGLGNQPQHF. The variable domain in full, with the rest retrieved from reference TRBV28 and TRBJ1-5, is DVKVTQSSRYLVKRTGEKVFLECVQDMDHENMFWYRQDPGLGLRLIYFSYDVKMKEKGDIPEGYSVSREKKERFSLILESASTNQTSMYLCASSPGLGNQPQHFGDGTRLSIL.

V is TRBV29-1 and J is TRBJ2-1; the match to TRBD2 covers 15 bases. Germline V gene sequence: CDR1 SQVTM, CDR2 ANQGSEA. The CDR3 runs 13 residues. Trimming at V came to 7 bases and at J to 6 bases, leaving 1 base not matched to a gene. The CDR3 DNA reads TGCAGCGGGGGACTAGCGGGAGGCAATGAGCAGTTCTTC. Amino acids: CSGGLAGGNEQFF.

The chain links TRBV4-3 to TRBJ2-2, with no clear D. CDR1 is LGHNA, CDR2 YSLEER, per germline. The CDR3 length is 18 residues. The V end was cut by 0 bases, the J end by 1 base, with 15 bases between. CDR3 protein: CASSQEAQPHLNTGELFF. The CDR3, as DNA: TGCGCCAGCAGCCAAGAGGCACAACCGCACCTGAACACCGGGGAGCTGTTTTTT.

The CDR3 region has the DNA TGTGCCAGCAGTGAATCAGGGATGGTTGCGAGACTGTTTTTT. It yields the protein CASSESGMVARLFF. J is TRBJ1-4 and V is TRBV6-1; weak D call: TRBD1 (5 bases). This CDR3 contains 14 residues. Trimming pared 2 bases from V and 13 bases from J, leaving 17 bases between. CDR1 is MNHNS and CDR2 is SASEGT in the germline V gene.

The rearrangement links TRBV4-2 to TRBJ1-1, with no clear D. CDR3 length: 15 amino acids. The ends were cut back, 1 base at V and 4 bases at J, with 13 bases in the middle. The germline CDR1 and CDR2 sequences are LGHNA and YNFKEQ. This CDR3 reads CASSQGDEGTTEAFF. In DNA form, the CDR3 reads TGTGCCAGCAGCCAAGGGGATGAGGGAACCACTGAAGCTTTCTTT.

The V call is TRBV29-1, the J call TRBJ2-2; perhaps TRBD2 as D (6 bases). CDR3 length equals 17 residues. CDR1 and CDR2 from the germline V gene are SQVTM and ANQGSEA. V shed 6 bases and J shed 1 base, with 21 bases lying between them. CDR3 bases: TGCAGCGTGCCCGTGGGACTCGACAAACTGAACACCGGGGAGCTGTTTTTT. This codes for CSVPVGLDKLNTGELFF.

The chain is built from TRBV20-1 and TRBJ2-3, with D unresolved. The CDR3 runs 11 residues. The germline V and J ends were trimmed by 2 bases and 4 bases, with 4 bases remaining between them. Germline CDR1 DFQATT, CDR2 SNEGSKA (reference sequence). DNA of the CDR3: TGCAGTGCTAGACTTTCAGATACGCAGTATTTT. Amino acids: CSARLSDTQYF.

On this clone itself: The junction does not match germline at one end; this may be a read error. This rearrangement joins TRBV7-7 to TRBJ2-3, with a weak D call TRBD2 (5 bases). The germline V gene encodes CDR1 SSHAT and CDR2 FNYEAQ (reference sequence). The length of the CDR3 is 18 residues. The chain's CDR3 is CASSLGPKRDASTDTQYF. The CDR3 coding sequence is TGTGCTAGCAGCTTAGGGCCCAAGAGGGATGCTAGCACAGATACGCAGTATTTT. Full variable domain (rest looked up from reference TRBV7-7 and TRBJ2-3): GAGVSQSPRYKVTKRGQDVTLRCDPISSHATLYWYQQALGQGPEFLTYFNYEAQPDKSGLPSDRFSAERPEGSISTLTIQRTEQRDSAMYRCASSLGPKRDASTDTQYFGPGTRLTVL.

The rearrangement uses TRBV4-3 and TRBJ2-1; 9 bases agree with TRBD2. The CDR3 is made up of 14 amino acids. After removal of 2 bases from V and 9 bases from J, the junction contained 5 bases not matched to a gene. Per germline, CDR1 LGHNA and CDR2 YSLEER. CDR3: CASSQLVAGAEQFF. CDR3 in DNA: TGCGCCAGCAGCCAACTGGTAGCGGGAGCTGAGCAGTTCTTC.

J is TRBJ2-1 and V is TRBV4-3, with D possibly matching TRBD2 (5 bases). The V end was cut by 0 bases, the J end by 7 bases, with 19 bases between. This CDR3 region has 17 residues. Germline V gene lookup returns CDR1 LGHNA and CDR2 YSLEER. The CDR3 reads CASSQDWSTYTGNEQFF. CDR3 nucleotide sequence: TGCGCCAGCAGCCAAGATTGGAGCACCTACACGGGGAATGAGCAGTTCTTC.

The chain uses TRBV7-9 and TRBJ2-3, with TRBD2 as a possible D gene (6 bases). CDR3 length: 15 residues. V was shortened by 3 bases and J by 1 base, with 11 bases between the two germline ends. Germline loops: CDR1 SEHNR, CDR2 FQNEAQ (reference sequence). The CDR3 loop is CASSFSGYGTDTQYF. CDR3 nucleotides: TGTGCCAGCAGCTTTAGCGGCTACGGCACAGATACGCAGTATTTT.

The chain couples TRBV6-6 to TRBJ2-7; a weak D match, TRBD1 (6 bases). This CDR3 spans 14 amino acids. Per the germline V gene, CDR1 is MNHNY and CDR2 is SVGAGI (reference sequence). Trimming pared 6 bases from V and 2 bases from J, leaving 14 bases between. The CDR3 bases are TGTGCCAGCAGGACCCCAGGGGCAGCCTACGAGCAGTACTTC. It codes for CASRTPGAAYEQYF.

The chain joins TRBV27 to TRBJ1-3; D remains ambiguous. Trimming took off 6 bases at V and 1 base at J, with 7 bases between the two ends. Germline V gene data show CDR1 as MNHEY and CDR2 as SMNVEV (reference sequence). The CDR3 runs to 13 residues. CDR3 region: CASSPISGNTIYF. CDR3 coding DNA: TGTGCCAGCAGCCCCATTTCTGGAAACACCATATATTTT.

This rearrangement joins TRBV11-2 to TRBJ2-7; 16 nucleotides align to TRBD2. Losses at the gene ends were 4 bases for V and 2 bases for J; bases not matched to a gene: 8. CDR3 length equals 18 residues. Germline V gene data show CDR1 as SGHAT and CDR2 as FQNNGV. CDR3 sequence: CASSWASGTSGGAYEQYF. As DNA, the CDR3 is TGTGCCAGCAGCTGGGCCTCCGGGACTAGCGGGGGGGCCTACGAGCAGTACTTC. Complete variable domain (other parts from reference TRBV11-2 and TRBJ2-7): EAGVAQSPRYKIIEKRQSVAFWCNPISGHATLYWYQQILGQGPKLLIQFQNNGVVDDSQLPKDRFSAERLKGVDSTLKIQPAKLEDSAVYLCASSWASGTSGGAYEQYFGPGTRLTVT.

The V call is TRBV5-8, the J call TRBJ2-7; D is perhaps TRBD2 (6 bases). Germline V CDR1 and CDR2: SGHTS, YDEGEE. The CDR3 consists of 14 residues. Trimming shortened V by 0 bases and J by 6 bases, and 13 bases separated the two germline ends. CDR3 nucleotide sequence: TGTGCCAGCAGCTTGGCGGAGGGTCTGATCGAGCAGTACTTC. This codes for CASSLAEGLIEQYF.